The 18 T cell receptor beta chains below come from one sample, sequenced in a study of CD8+ T cells in alopecia areata. Sequencing templates came from extracted RNA that was reverse transcribed into cDNA. The protocol was immunoSEQ multiplex PCR, while the TCRdb copy is restricted to in-frame clones and leaves out a portion. The repertoire has over 120,000 clones, 51% of them found once; the top ten carry over 0.85%. Source: CD4+ T cells sorted from blood, taken at week 0. These receptors all come from a human donor with alopecia areata.

V usage is TRBV29-1 and J usage is TRBJ1-2; D uncertain. Germline values: CDR1 SQVTM, CDR2 ANQGSEA. This CDR3 is 12 amino acids long. The V and J ends lost 5 bases and 7 bases respectively, with 14 bases between them. CDR3 sequence: CSVTLPDRGYTF. The CDR3 DNA follows: TGCAGCGTTACCCTTCCAGACCGTGGCTACACCTTC.

This clone is a singleton in its sample. The rearrangement joins TRBV18 to TRBJ2-1; 9 bases are a match to TRBD2. The CDR3 sequence is 15 residues long. Germline values: CDR1 KGHSH, CDR2 LQKENI. The V gene end was trimmed by 1 base and the J gene end by 8 bases; junction bases not matched to a gene: 6. The CDR3 coding sequence is TGTGCCAGCTCACCACGGACTAGCGCTGGGCATGAGCAGTTCTTC. This encodes CASSPRTSAGHEQFF.

The genes are TRBV30 and TRBJ2-3, with D uncertain. Trimming took 3 bases from V and 6 from J, leaving 10 bases between them. Germline V gene sequence: CDR1 GTSNPN, CDR2 SVGIG (reference sequence). The length of the CDR3 is 12 residues. The CDR3 is CAWRRWLDTQYF. The DNA of the CDR3 is TGTGCCTGGAGACGGTGGTTGGATACGCAGTATTTT. Supplemented by reference TRBV30 and TRBJ2-3, the full variable domain reads SQTIHQWPATLVQPVGSPLSLECTVEGTSNPNLYWYRQAAGRGLQLLFYSVGIGQISSEVPQNLSASRPQDRQFILSSKKLLLSDSGFYLCAWRRWLDTQYFGPGTRLTVL.

The CDR3 sequence: CASSLSPGGRHNSYEQYF. Here the CDR3 DNA reads TGTGCCAGCAGCTTATCCCCGGGCGGGAGGCATAACTCCTACGAGCAGTACTTC. The gene calls are TRBV7-3 and TRBJ2-7; 8 nucleotides align to TRBD2. V shed 2 bases and J 0 bases; nucleotides not matched to a gene: 12. Germline lookup yields CDR1 SGHTA and CDR2 FQGTGA. CDR3 length: 18 residues.

V gene TRBV29-1 combines with J gene TRBJ2-5, with D perhaps TRBD2 (5 bases). Germline assignment: CDR1 SQVTM and CDR2 ANQGSEA. The CDR3 spans 12 residues. The V and J ends lost 4 bases and 0 bases respectively, with 6 bases between them. DNA of the CDR3: TGCAGCGTTGCAGCGGACCAAGAGACCCAGTACTTC. Translation: CSVAADQETQYF.

The genes are TRBV30 and TRBJ1-5, with 8 bases identical to TRBD1. CDR1 and CDR2 from the germline V gene are GTSNPN and SVGIG (reference sequence). The CDR3 length is 19 residues. Unmatched junction bases numbered 16, after V lost 1 base and J lost 2 bases. CDR3 protein: CAWSAKLGQGDIGNQPQHF. Here the CDR3 DNA reads TGTGCCTGGAGTGCGAAATTAGGACAGGGAGATATTGGCAATCAGCCCCAGCATTTT.

This clone was found once. The sample contains more than one DNA sequence encoding this CDR3. The chain recombines TRBV30 with TRBJ1-2; D unresolved. The germline V gene encodes CDR1 GTSNPN and CDR2 SVGIG (reference sequence). The V end was cut by 7 bases, the J end by 2 bases, with 5 bases between. This CDR3 spans 10 amino acids. DNA for the CDR3: TGTGCCTCCTTGAACTATGGCTACACCTTC. Translation: CASLNYGYTF.

The chain links TRBV29-1 to TRBJ2-5; perhaps TRBD2 as D (5 bases). Germline CDR1 SQVTM, CDR2 ANQGSEA. The CDR3 consists of 15 residues. The V and J ends lost 3 bases and 1 base respectively, with 15 bases between them. CDR3 in DNA: TGCAGCGTTGATGGCCGGACGGACTTCCAAGAGACCCAGTACTTC. It yields the protein CSVDGRTDFQETQYF.

This clone was detected a few times. The chain couples TRBV15 to TRBJ2-5, with 11 bases identical to TRBD1. The CDR3 runs 14 residues. Germline V gives CDR1 LNHNV, CDR2 YYDKDF (reference sequence). The V gene end was trimmed by 3 bases and the J gene end by 4 bases; junction bases not matched to a gene: 1. DNA for the CDR3: TGTGCCACCAGCAGTGGACAGGGGGCAGAGACCCAGTACTTC. This sequence encodes CATSSGQGAETQYF.

This clone was seen only once. This chain links TRBV2 with TRBJ2-5, with a weak D call TRBD1 (6 bases). V lost 6 bases to trimming and J lost 5 bases, with 10 bases between them. CDR1 and CDR2 from the germline V gene are SNHLY and FYNNEI. The CDR3 is made up of 12 amino acids. DNA for the CDR3: TGTGCCAGCAGACGACAGGAGGAGACCCAGTACTTC. Translation: CASRRQEETQYF.

The DNA of the CDR3 is TGTGCCAGCAGTTACCTCGGACAGTCTAATGAAAAACTGTTTTTT. This codes for CASSYLGQSNEKLFF. The J gene is TRBJ1-4, the V gene TRBV6-5; D might be TRBD1 (6 bases). V dropped 2 bases and J dropped 3 bases, with 10 bases sitting between them. This CDR3 has 15 amino acids. The germline CDR1 and CDR2 sequences are MNHEY and SVGAGI.

The rearrangement links TRBV30 to TRBJ2-6; no definite D call. Germline loops: CDR1 GTSNPN, CDR2 SVGIG (reference sequence). The CDR3 totals 15 residues. The V end was cut by 3 bases, the J end by 2 bases, with 11 bases between. CDR3 in DNA: TGTGCCTGGAGCAAAACGGTACCTGGGGCCAACGTCCTGACTTTC. Translating it yields CAWSKTVPGANVLTF.

Only one count was recorded for this clone. This chain uses TRBV7-2 with TRBJ2-5; D might be TRBD2 (6 bases). V lost 5 bases and J lost 1, with 8 bases in between. CDR3 size: 13 residues. CDR1 SGHTA and CDR2 FQGNSA come from the germline V gene. The CDR3 DNA reads TGTGCCAGCAGCCGGGACTTCCAAGAGACCCAGTACTTC. It translates to CASSRDFQETQYF. Supplemented by reference TRBV7-2 and TRBJ2-5, the full variable domain reads GAGVSQSPSNKVTEKGKDVELRCDPISGHTALYWYRQSLGQGLEFLIYFQGNSAPDKSGLPSDRFSAERTGGSVSTLTIQRTQQEDSAVYLCASSRDFQETQYFGPGTRLLVL.

The rearrangement joins TRBV30 to TRBJ1-1, with D possibly TRBD1 on 5 matching bases. Germline CDR1 is GTSNPN and CDR2 is SVGIG (reference sequence). Between the trimmed V and J ends, which lost 4 bases and 1 base, there was a span of 16 bases. The CDR3 length is 15 residues. The CDR3 loop is CAWTPVSGGNTEAFF. The CDR3, as DNA: TGTGCCTGGACCCCCGTGTCGGGGGGGAACACTGAAGCTTTCTTT.

The V gene is TRBV2, the J gene TRBJ2-7, with 7 bases aligning to TRBD1. Germline V lookup: CDR1 SNHLY, CDR2 FYNNEI. The CDR3 has 14 amino acids. With 6 bases clipped from V and 1 base from J, the junction kept 6 bases outside the gene matches. Written as DNA, the CDR3 is TGTGCCAGCAGGAGGGGACAGAAGTCCTACGAGCAGTACTTC. It specifies CASRRGQKSYEQYF.

This clone was counted between two and nine times. This CDR3 reads CASSLQVEAFF. For the CDR3, the DNA is TGTGCCAGCAGCTTACAGGTGGAAGCTTTCTTT. This rearrangement joins TRBV25-1 to TRBJ1-1, with TRBD1 as a possible D gene (5 bases). Trimming pared 6 bases from V and 8 bases from J, leaving 10 bases between. The CDR3 runs 11 residues. Per the germline V gene, CDR1 is MGHDK and CDR2 is SYGVNS.

This clone has just a few counts. The chain uses TRBV27 and TRBJ2-7, with 9 bases aligning to TRBD1. J was trimmed by 2 bases and V by 5 bases; bases with no gene match: 16. CDR1 is MNHEY and CDR2 is SMNVEV in the germline V gene (reference sequence). CDR3 length: 18 amino acids. The CDR3 DNA sequence: TGTGCCAGCAGTCCCCGGCCCGACAGGGGGGCTACAACCTACGAGCAGTACTTC. It is translated as CASSPRPDRGATTYEQYF.

The chain links TRBV14 to TRBJ1-2; 8 nucleotides match TRBD1. This CDR3 is 18 amino acids long. Germline-derived CDR1 and CDR2 are SGHDN and FVKESK. V lost 0 bases and J lost 0; bases outside the gene matches: 9. CDR3 sequence: CASSQDLRDRPTNYGYTF. In DNA, the CDR3 is TGTGCCAGCAGCCAAGATCTCAGGGACAGGCCGACTAACTATGGCTACACCTTC.